This T cell receptor (beta chain) was observed in a study of T-cell reconstitution after alpha-beta-depleted transplantation in children. Study conclusions and caveats: Hyperexpanded clones declined; after one year, newly produced T cells mostly supplied diversity. Several patients had high TCRbeta diversity at day 60; it came from surviving recipient T cells and thymic progenitors.

V gave up 3 bases and J gave up 4 bases, with 15 bases separating them. CDR3 length: 15 residues. A note on this clonotype: Its specificity is not known.

Preparation of the TCRbeta library involved a method that used unique molecular identifiers. TCRdb processed the PCR reads anew with MiXCR; each CDR3 protein has one entry. Altogether about 980,000 distinct CDR3 sequences are present, about 30% being singletons, with the ten largest covering over 25%. The clonotype was recovered from a boy younger than two who had a stem cell transplant for SCID, so the T cells may come from the graft donor. The rearrangement joins TRBV12-3 or TRBV12-4 to TRBJ1-2; D gene ambiguous. The input for sequencing was PBMCs, mostly from graft donor cells, taken 360 days after TCRalphabeta/CD19-depleted stem cell transplant. The CDR3 DNA reads as TGTGCCAGCAGTTTTTCCTACCCCAGTTCCTATGGCTACACCTTC. Translation gives CASSFSYPSSYGYTF.